A selection of T cell receptor beta chains follows, all from one sample in a study of T cells in Graves' hyperthyroidism and ophthalmopathy. MiXCR, applied by TCRdb to the multiplex PCR reads, yields one record per CDR3 protein. The profile shows some 560,000 distinct CDR3 sequences, approximately 14% of them singletons. Sequencing was done on a sample of blood. Receptor source: a woman aged 35 to 49 with Graves' hyperthyroidism. Both conserved end residues are part of each CDR3. The D gene is left open where the match is weak. Clone size is shown for a subset of rows, as once, few, many or a class of expanded clone.

clone size,J gene,D gene,V gene,CDR3 DNA,CDR3 protein
many,TRBJ1-1,.,TRBV20-1,TGCAGCTCTCGGCGGGGGGGTTACACTGAAGCTTTCTTT,CSSRRGGYTEAFF
many,TRBJ2-1,TRBD2,TRBV4-1,TGCGCCAGCAGCCCTATCGGACTAGCGGGAGGCAATGAGCAGTTCTTC,CASSPIGLAGGNEQFF
.,TRBJ2-5,TRBD2,TRBV9,TGTGCCAGCAGCCCCCAATCGACTAGCCGGGAGACCCAGTACTTC,CASSPQSTSRETQYF
many,TRBJ2-1,TRBD2,TRBV3-1,TGTGCCAGCAGCCAAGGCCAACTAGCGGGAGTCTATAATGAGCAGTTCTTC,CASSQGQLAGVYNEQFF
few,TRBJ2-7,TRBD2,TRBV20-1,TGCAGTGCTAGTAGCCTAGCGGGAAGGAATAGAGGGGCTTACGAGCAGTACTTC,CSASSLAGRNRGAYEQYF
many,TRBJ1-2,.,TRBV10-3,TGTGCCATCAGTGAGTCCGGGGAACACTATGGCTACACCTTC,CAISESGEHYGYTF
many,TRBJ1-1,TRBD1,TRBV18,TGTGCCAGCTCACCTGGGACAGGGGGATTCATGAACACTGAAGCTTTCTTT,CASSPGTGGFMNTEAFF
many,TRBJ1-2,.,TRBV12-3/TRBV12-4,TGTGCCAGCAGTTTTCGCCAGGGTAGTGGCTACACCTTC,CASSFRQGSGYTF
few,TRBJ2-1,TRBD1,TRBV4-2,TGTGCCAGCAGCCAAGACGGGACAGGGGGCAACGATGAGCAGTTCTTC,CASSQDGTGGNDEQFF
many,TRBJ1-1,.,TRBV2,TGTGCCAGCAGTGTATACAGGGCGAGCCCTGAAGCTTTCTTT,CASSVYRASPEAFF
.,TRBJ1-1,TRBD1,TRBV20-1,TGCAGTGCCATGGACAGGGCGAACACTGAAGCTTTCTTT,CSAMDRANTEAFF
many,TRBJ1-6,.,TRBV29-1,TGCAGCGTGGGGGGGGGAGGGCCACCCCTCCACTTT,CSVGGGGPPLHF
many,TRBJ2-5,TRBD2,TRBV3-1,TGTGCCAGCACTCGACTAGCGGGAGGGGTGGAGACCCAGTACTTC,CASTRLAGGVETQYF
.,TRBJ2-1,.,TRBV5-4,TGTGCCAGCAGCTTGAACTATGCCTCCTACAATGAGCAGTTCTTC,CASSLNYASYNEQFF
many,TRBJ2-3,.,TRBV7-3,TGTGCCAGCAGCTCGTCAATGGACAATTCCCTTACGCAGTATTTT,CASSSSMDNSLTQYF
many,TRBJ2-7,TRBD2,TRBV20-1,TGCAGTGCAACCGCCTCACTAGCGGGAGGCACCCCTGACGAGCAGTACTTC,CSATASLAGGTPDEQYF
.,TRBJ2-1,.,TRBV9,TGTGCCAGCAGCGTAGGCAGGAGCTCCTACAATGAGCAGTTCTTC,CASSVGRSSYNEQFF
few,TRBJ2-2,.,TRBV6-6,TGTGCCAGCAGTTACTCGATGGGATACACCGGGGAGCTGTTTTTT,CASSYSMGYTGELFF
.,TRBJ2-2,.,TRBV7-2,TGTGCCAGCACACGGAGGGGCACCGGGGAGCTGTTTTTT,CASTRRGTGELFF
.,TRBJ2-2,.,TRBV7-8,.,CASSSTSGGGPGSCFF
many,TRBJ1-1,TRBD1,TRBV19,TGTGCCAGTAGTAAGGGACAGGGTTTGATGGCTGAAGCTTTCTTT,CASSKGQGLMAEAFF
many,TRBJ2-2,.,TRBV12-3/TRBV12-4,TGTGCCAGCAGCAGACCTAGCGCGAACACCGGGGAGCTGTTTTTT,CASSRPSANTGELFF
many,TRBJ1-5,.,TRBV6-1,TGTGCCAGCAGTGAAGCGGCGGGGTCGAGGGCGCCCCAGCATTTT,CASSEAAGSRAPQHF
many,TRBJ1-6,.,TRBV3-1,TGTGCCAGCAGCCCGATAAAGCGAGCGAATAATTCACCCCTCCACTTT,CASSPIKRANNSPLHF
many,TRBJ1-1,.,TRBV12-3/TRBV12-4,TGTGCCACTACGTACAGGGAGCTGAACACTGAAGCTTTCTTT,CATTYRELNTEAFF
many,TRBJ2-7,TRBD2,TRBV29-1,TGCAGCGTTGAAGAGTGGGATAGTAGCGGGAGAATCATCTCCGAGCAGTACTTC,CSVEEWDSSGRIISEQYF
many,TRBJ2-7,TRBD1,TRBV28,TGTGCCAGCAGCTATAACTACCGGGACAGAGACTACGAGCAGTACTTC,CASSYNYRDRDYEQYF
many,TRBJ2-1,.,TRBV5-1,TGCGCCAGCAGCTTGGAGGGCAACGGGGGCAATGAGCAGTTCTTC,CASSLEGNGGNEQFF
many,TRBJ2-1,.,TRBV11-2,TGTGCCAGCATCGAGAGGGGGAATGAGCAGTTCTTC,CASIERGNEQFF
few,TRBJ2-5,TRBD2,TRBV20-1,TGCAGTGCCTACGGGACTAGCGGGCGCCAAGAGACCCAGTACTTC,CSAYGTSGRQETQYF
.,TRBJ1-4,.,TRBV28,TGTGCCAGCAGTCGATACGGGGGGCTGGGTGAAAAACTGTTTTTT,CASSRYGGLGEKLFF
.,TRBJ2-1,TRBD2,TRBV7-3,TGTGCCAGCAGCTTAGATTCCGGGACTAGCGGGAGTTCCAATGAGCAGTTCTTC,CASSLDSGTSGSSNEQFF
.,TRBJ2-2,TRBD2,TRBV10-3,TGTGCCATCGGGGGGGACGGGGGTGCCGGGGAGCTGTTTTTT,CAIGGDGGAGELFF
many,TRBJ2-5,.,TRBV11-2,TGTGCCAGCAGCTTAGCCCGGACAGCGCAGTACCAAGAGACCCAGTACTTC,CASSLARTAQYQETQYF
many,TRBJ2-7,.,TRBV11-3,TGTGCCAGCAGCCACCGCGAGGACTACGAGCAGTACTTC,CASSHREDYEQYF
few,TRBJ1-6,.,TRBV10-2,TGCGCCAGCAGTGAGTCGGGCCCGCATAATTCACCCCTCCACTTT,CASSESGPHNSPLHF
many,TRBJ2-7,TRBD2,TRBV28,TGTGCCAGCAGTTTGGTTTCTAGCGGGAGTTTAGGCGACGAGCAGTACTTC,CASSLVSSGSLGDEQYF
.,TRBJ2-7,.,TRBV6-1,TGTGCCAGCAGTGAGAACTTAGACGTGCAGTACTTC,CASSENLDVQYF
many,TRBJ2-3,.,TRBV20-1,TGCAGTGCCGCAGCGGAGAAGCCTAGCACAGATACGCAGTATTTT,CSAAAEKPSTDTQYF
many,TRBJ1-2,TRBD1,TRBV27,TGTGCCAGCAGTTCCCAGGGGGCGTTCTATGGCTACACCTTC,CASSSQGAFYGYTF
few,TRBJ1-3,TRBD1,TRBV3-1,TGTGCCAGCAGCCAAGAACCGGGACAGGGGGAAAACACCATATATTTT,CASSQEPGQGENTIYF
many,TRBJ2-2,.,TRBV30,TGTGCCTGGAGTGTACTCGCGAACACCGGGGAGCTGTTTTTT,CAWSVLANTGELFF
many,TRBJ1-2,.,TRBV2,TGTGCCAGCAGCGTCTTGGAGTATGGCTACACCTTC,CASSVLEYGYTF
many,TRBJ2-4,TRBD1,TRBV30,TGTGCCTGGAGTGTTGGGACAGGGTCAATAGCCAAAAACATTCAGTACTTC,CAWSVGTGSIAKNIQYF
.,TRBJ2-7,.,TRBV6-1,TGTGCCAGCAGTGAAGCTAGGTTTCCAATCTCCTACGAGCAGTACTTC,CASSEARFPISYEQYF
many,TRBJ2-2,.,TRBV10-3,TGTGCCATCAGTGAACGTGAGAACACCGGGGAGCTGTTTTTT,CAISERENTGELFF
many,TRBJ2-7,.,TRBV5-1,TGCGCCAGCAGCTTGGGCAGCTCACCCTACGAGCAGTACTTC,CASSLGSSPYEQYF
many,TRBJ1-4,TRBD1,TRBV28,TGTGCCAGCAGTGAGGGACAGTCAACTAATGAAAAACTGTTTTTT,CASSEGQSTNEKLFF
many,TRBJ2-3,.,TRBV13,TGTGCCAGCAGCTTAAACGAGGTCGCAGATACGCAGTATTTT,CASSLNEVADTQYF
many,TRBJ2-5,.,TRBV25-1,TGTGCCAGCACAGACAGTCTAAAAGAGACCCAGTACTTC,CASTDSLKETQYF
many,TRBJ2-7,TRBD2,TRBV28,TGTGCCAGCAGCGCCCCAGCGGGAGGGCCGGACGAGCAGTACTTC,CASSAPAGGPDEQYF
.,TRBJ1-5,.,TRBV2,TGTGCCAGCAGTGCGATCCAGAGCAATAGCAATCGGCCCCAGCATTTT,CASSAIQSNSNRPQHF
.,TRBJ2-7,.,TRBV6-1,TGTGCCAGCGGGAGCTACTACGAGCAGTACTTC,CASGSYYEQYF
.,TRBJ2-2,.,TRBV28,TGTGCCAGCAGTTTCGGGCTAGCAGCGAACACCGGGGAGCTGTTTTTT,CASSFGLAANTGELFF
few,TRBJ2-5,.,TRBV5-1,TGCGCCAGCAGCTTGAAGGTCAGCCCAGAGACCCAGTACTTC,CASSLKVSPETQYF
.,TRBJ2-1,TRBD1,TRBV7-3,TGTGCCAGCAGCGTTTCGGGACAGGGGGGATTTAGCGGGAGCAATGAGCAGTTCTTC,CASSVSGQGGFSGSNEQFF
.,TRBJ1-3,TRBD1,TRBV20-1,TGCAGTGCTAGAGCCGGGACAGGGGGGTACAATGGAAACACCATATATTTT,CSARAGTGGYNGNTIYF
few,TRBJ1-2,.,TRBV7-2,TGTGCCAGCAGCTTAGCTGAGGGCGGATATGGCTACACCTTC,CASSLAEGGYGYTF
many,TRBJ2-5,.,TRBV6-1,TGTGCCAGCAGCGGATCTGGGGTGGAGACCCAGTACTTC,CASSGSGVETQYF
many,TRBJ2-7,.,TRBV20-1,TGCAGTGCTCGTGCTTCCTACGGGTCCCACGAGCAGTACTTC,CSARASYGSHEQYF